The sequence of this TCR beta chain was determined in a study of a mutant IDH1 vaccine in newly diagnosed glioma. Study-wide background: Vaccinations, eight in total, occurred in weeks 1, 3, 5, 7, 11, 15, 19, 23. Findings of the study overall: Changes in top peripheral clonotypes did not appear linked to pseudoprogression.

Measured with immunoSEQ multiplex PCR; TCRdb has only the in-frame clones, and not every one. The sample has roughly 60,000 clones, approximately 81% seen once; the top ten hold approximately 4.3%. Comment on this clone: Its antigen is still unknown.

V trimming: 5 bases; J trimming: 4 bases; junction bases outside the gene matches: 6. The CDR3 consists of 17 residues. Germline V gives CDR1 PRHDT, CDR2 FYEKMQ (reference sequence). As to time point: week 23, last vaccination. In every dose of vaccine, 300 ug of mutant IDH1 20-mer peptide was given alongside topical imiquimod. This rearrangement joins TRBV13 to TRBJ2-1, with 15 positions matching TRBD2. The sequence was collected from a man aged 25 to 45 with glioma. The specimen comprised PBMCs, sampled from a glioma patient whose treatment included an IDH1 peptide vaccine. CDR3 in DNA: TGTGCCAGCAGCCTCGGACTAGCGGGGGGGCCTTACAATGAGCAGTTCTTC. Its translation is CASSLGLAGGPYNEQFF.